Described below is a single TCR beta chain sequence and its context. Its antigen is not identified. These data belong to a study of shared clonotypes between healthy human individuals. Study information: The donors, two women and a few men, were aged 18 to 49. There were three CD4 naive, three CD4 memory, two CD8 naive and one CD8 memory plates per donor.

This CDR3 has 17 residues. Germline assignment: CDR1 ENHRY and CDR2 SYGVKD. Trimming at V came to 6 bases and at J to 8 bases, leaving 18 bases not matched to a gene. General study points: The generation probabilities recorded for non-shared clonotypes fell below those of clonotypes shared by all four donors. Roughly 5% of naive CD4 clonotypes were common to a handful of donors.

Some clones are missing from TCRdb's copy, which holds only in-frame ones; the method was immunoSEQ multiplex PCR. The top ten clones hold 0.35% to 0.45% of a sample with fewer than 2.5 million clones, 90% to 95% of them seen once. The chain joins TRBV10-3 to TRBJ1-2, with 10 bases matching TRBD1. The sequence was obtained from a man between 18 and 29 years old in good health. Some clones in this sample may be carry-over from other donors' samples. The sample was naive CD4+ T cells from PBMCs. Subset here: CD45RA+ positively selected. The CDR3 loop reads CAISGGATGGAGQGYTF. As DNA, the CDR3 is TGTGCCATCAGCGGAGGGGCGACAGGGGGCGCTGGTCAGGGCTACACCTTC.